Below, 5 T cell receptor beta chains from the same sample are listed, as sequenced in a study of PD-L1 blockade in urothelial cancer. Using immunoSEQ multiplex PCR, the repertoire was profiled, and TCRdb retains in-frame clones only, with some absent. The sample has tens of thousands of clones, over 75% seen once. Sequencing used PBMCs, obtained around atezolizumab (anti-PD-L1) treatment. The receptors were gathered from a man aged 45-65 years with urothelial cancer.

The chain is built from TRBV27 and TRBJ2-1, with 10 bases matching TRBD2. The J segment lost 6 bases and the V segment lost 0 bases, leaving 5 bases of the junction unmatched. Germline CDR1 and CDR2: MNHEY and SMNVEV (reference sequence). CDR3 length: 16 amino acids. In nucleotides, the CDR3 is TGTGCCAGCAGTTTATCGTTACTAGCGGGATCCAATGAGCAGTTCTTC. It codes for CASSLSLLAGSNEQFF.

This clone is a singleton in its sample. The chain couples TRBV28 to TRBJ2-5; the D gene is possibly TRBD2 (5 bases). Germline V gives CDR1 MDHEN, CDR2 SYDVKM. CDR3 length: 15 residues. V was clipped by 2 bases and J by 2 bases, with 12 bases between them. CDR3 loop: CASSLGFGGQETQYF. The CDR3 region has the DNA TGTGCCAGCAGTTTAGGGTTCGGCGGGCAAGAGACCCAGTACTTC.

V is TRBV27 and J is TRBJ1-5; D remains ambiguous. The length of the CDR3 is 11 residues. Germline CDR1 MNHEY, CDR2 SMNVEV (reference sequence). The V and J ends lost 6 bases and 3 bases respectively, with 3 bases between them. The CDR3 reads CASSHNQPQHF. The CDR3 region has the DNA TGTGCCAGCAGCCACAATCAGCCCCAGCATTTT.

V and J are TRBV6-1 and TRBJ2-2, with 10 positions matching TRBD2. The germline V gene has CDR1 MNHNS and CDR2 SASEGT. This CDR3 comprises 15 residues. With 4 bases clipped from V and 1 base from J, the junction kept 0 bases outside the gene matches. The CDR3 loop reads CASSVAGGNTGELFF. CDR3 nucleotide sequence: TGTGCCAGCAGTGTAGCGGGAGGGAACACCGGGGAGCTGTTTTTT.

The chain has TRBV29-1 and TRBJ1-2, with TRBD1 matching 9 bases. Germline V CDR1 and CDR2: SQVTM, ANQGSEA. The CDR3 sequence is 12 residues long. The CDR3 nucleotides are TGCGGGACCAGACAGGGGGACTATGGCTACACCTTC. This sequence encodes CGTRQGDYGYTF.